A selection of T cell receptor beta chains follows, all from one sample in a study of shared clonotypes between healthy human individuals. Assay used: immunoSEQ multiplex PCR; TCRdb lists only in-frame clones, some missing. The repertoire holds about 1.9 million clones, with over 85% as singletons. Sequences were obtained from naive CD8+ T cells from PBMCs. The source of these receptors is a man younger than 30 in good health. Some clones in this sample may be carry-over from other donors' samples. CDR3s include the opening cysteine and the closing phenylalanine or tryptophan. A D gene is named only where the DNA matches it firmly. Size is stated for part of the rows, as once, few or many counts, or as a class when the clone is expanded.

v_call	clone_size	d_call	j_call	cdr3_nt	cdr3_aa
TRBV7-9	.	.	TRBJ1-5	TGTGCCAGCAGCGCAGAGACAACCGAGGTGGGACAGCCCCAGCATTTT	CASSAETTEVGQPQHF
TRBV10-3	.	.	TRBJ2-7	TGTGCCATCAGTGAAATAGGGCAGTCTTCCTACGAGCAGTACTTC	CAISEIGQSSYEQYF
TRBV6-7	.	.	TRBJ1-4	TGTGCCAGCAGTAAACCCACGGATCCAACTAATGAAAAACTGTTTTTT	CASSKPTDPTNEKLFF
TRBV10-1	.	.	TRBJ2-6	TGCGCCAACGATGGTAGGACGGATCCTAGCTCTGGGGCCAACGTCCTGACTTTC	CANDGRTDPSSGANVLTF
TRBV28	.	TRBD2	TRBJ2-7	TGTGCCAGCAGTACAACTAGCGACAACTCCTACGAGCAGTACTTC	CASSTTSDNSYEQYF
TRBV28	.	TRBD2	TRBJ2-1	TGTGCCAGCAGCCGTTCGACTAGCGGATTCTACAATGAGCAGTTCTTC	CASSRSTSGFYNEQFF
TRBV14	.	.	TRBJ2-6	TGTGCCAGCAGCCAAGATTATCTAGGGGATCTCTCTGGGGCCAACGTCCTGACTTTC	CASSQDYLGDLSGANVLTF
TRBV28	.	.	TRBJ2-7	TGTGCCAGCAGTTTAGCGGCCGATACATCCTACGAGCAGTACTTC	CASSLAADTSYEQYF
TRBV9	.	TRBD2	TRBJ2-3	TGTGCCAGCAGCGTTGGGACTAGCAGAGATACGCAGTATTTT	CASSVGTSRDTQYF
TRBV7-2	.	.	TRBJ2-3	TGTGCCAGCAGCTTAATCTTCACTTACCGCACAGATACGCAGTATTTT	CASSLIFTYRTDTQYF
TRBV2	.	.	TRBJ2-7	TGTGCCAGCAGTGAACCCACCCGCTACGAGCAGTACTTC	CASSEPTRYEQYF
TRBV27	.	.	TRBJ2-1	TGTGCCAGCAGTTTAAGGGGTGGTGGCGAGCAGTTCTTC	CASSLRGGGEQFF
TRBV6-1	.	TRBD2	TRBJ2-5	TGTGCCAGCCTGGGACTAGCCGGAGAGACCCAGTACTTC	CASLGLAGETQYF
TRBV30	.	.	TRBJ2-2	TGTGCCTGGTCATACACCGGGGAGCTGTTTTTT	CAWSYTGELFF
TRBV5-6	.	TRBD1	TRBJ1-2	TGTGCCAGCAGCGGCCCACAGGGGAACTATGGCTACACCTTC	CASSGPQGNYGYTF
TRBV6-1	.	TRBD2	TRBJ2-5	TGTGCCAGCAGTGAAAAATTAGCGGGAGTGGGGTTACAAGAGACCCAGTACTTC	CASSEKLAGVGLQETQYF
TRBV29-1	.	.	TRBJ2-7	TGCAGCGCACGGGACTCCGAGCAGTACTTC	CSARDSEQYF
TRBV21-1	.	.	TRBJ2-3	TGTGCCAGCAGCAAAGTTAGTTGGGCAGTCACAGATACGCAGTATTTT	CASSKVSWAVTDTQYF
TRBV9	few	.	TRBJ2-3	TGTGCCAGCAGCGCCCTTCGCACAGATACGCAGTATTTT	CASSALRTDTQYF
TRBV7-6	once	TRBD1	TRBJ2-6	TGTGCCAGCAGCCACGGGACAGGGGAATATGGGGCCAACGTCCTGACTTTC	CASSHGTGEYGANVLTF